This T cell receptor beta chain was sequenced during a study of CD8+ T cells in alopecia areata. cDNA serving as the sequencing template came from extracted, reverse transcribed RNA. Generated by immunoSEQ multiplex PCR, the TCRdb table keeps only in-frame clones and is missing some. Of some 200,000 clones listed, 50% to 75% are singletons. The CDR3 consists of 15 residues. Trimming shortened V by 2 bases and J by 3 bases, and 13 bases separated the two germline ends. The germline gives CDR1 SGHDN, CDR2 FVKESK. Findings and limits, study-wide: Possibly because of HLA-related factors, TCR sharing was less clear across patients than in mice.

Worth noting for this clone: What it binds is not known.

This chain links TRBV14 with TRBJ2-5; weak D call: TRBD2 (7 bases). The receptor comes from a human donor with alopecia areata. Source: CD4+ T cells sorted from blood, taken at week 0. CDR3 loop: CASSQHTGREETQYF. The CDR3 DNA is TGTGCCAGCAGCCAACATACAGGGAGGGAAGAGACCCAGTACTTC.